The entry that follows covers one TCR beta chain sequence. Random hexamers were used to reverse transcribe about 0.45 to 1 ug of RNA. TCRdb re-analysed the immunoSEQ multiplex PCR reads in MiXCR, keeping a single row per CDR3 protein. This sample yields fewer than 300,000 distinct CDR3 sequences, of which around 84% are seen a single time; approximately 0.12% belongs to the top ten. This sample stems from a study of CD8 T cells in Susac syndrome. Trimming shortened V by 4 bases and J by 10 bases, and 11 bases separated the two germline ends. Germline-derived CDR1 and CDR2 are MNHNS and SASEGT. The CDR3 consists of 12 residues.

The chain recombines TRBV6-1 with TRBJ2-1; D is undetermined. This clonotype was obtained from a human donor with multiple sclerosis. Sequencing was performed on CD8+ T cells from PBMCs. Here the CDR3 reads CASSGGPQEQFF. CDR3 coding DNA: TGTGCCAGCAGTGGAGGCCCACAGGAGCAGTTCTTC.